This entry is about one T cell receptor beta chain. Its binding antigen is unknown. Base qualities are not at hand, and no much larger clone is one base apart. This sample is drawn from a study of T cell responses to AZD1222 COVID-19 vaccine (dated by TCRdb to the early 2020s). In terms of the full investigation: A total of 233 trial participants underwent TCR sequencing, of whom 207 received two doses of AZD1222 and about 26 received two doses of the MenACWY control vaccine. Trial participants were enrolled by age into subgroups of 18-55, 56-69 and 70-plus years, and around 140, 26 and 57 TCR-sequenced participants, respectively, were included in these subgroups.

Study-wide conclusions, independent of this receptor: The 56-69-year group was small, and its depth increase did not reach significance, likely because of low power. Participants were mostly white British, with more females than males. The authors suggested clonal diversity may have been underestimated. Conclusions about previously exposed vaccinees are limited because only five to seven AZD1222 recipients were SARS-CoV-2 seropositive at baseline. The whole spike protein was spanned by vaccine-associated CD4 TCRs, and dominant responses were seen in regions 160-218 and 743-854. No day 14 peak-response samples were available, so repertoires were characterized only after the peak T cell response. After two AZD1222 doses, spike-specific TCR breadth and depth were significantly higher than at day 0 and than in MenACWY recipients. Epitopes outside the regions mutated in the B.1.351 and B.1.1.7 variants were reportedly recognized by nearly half of the unique spike-specific TCRs.

The CDR3 regions of human TCRbeta chains were analyzed by immunosequencing. In the paper's pipeline: TCRs in the repertoires were matched against a reference library of SARS-CoV-2-specific TCRs that had been generated with the MIRA antigen-specificity platform. Breadth was defined as the fraction of unique TCRs that were SARS-CoV-2-associated. Depth was defined as the fraction of total T cells that were SARS-CoV-2-associated. Using the MIRA data, every spike-specific TCR was mapped to the spike region that the TCR reacted to and assigned to either a CD4 or a CD8 class. Log10-transformed breadth and depth values were compared by one-way ANOVA with Sidak's multiple comparisons tests. What TCRdb holds here is the immuneACCESS table cut down to in-frame rearrangements. Part of the clones is not present; checked against another copy, under half of the missing clones reflect an unresolved V gene, and the others are unexplained. From that table come the V and J calls and clone size; the DNA was used to work out D and trimming. The sample contains 65,000 to 75,000 clones, about 78% of them found a single time. Of the sample, around 50% is held by the ten largest clones.

Taken with the paper, the label for time point translates to: about 28 days (+/-7) after the second vaccine dose. AZD1222 recipients with second doses at about 4 weeks or about 12 weeks were pooled, because spike-specific TCR depth and breadth did not differ between schedules. The vaccinee samples were drawn from two UK trials, COV001 and COV002, one of which was a single-blind randomized controlled phase 2/3 trial testing AZD1222 (ChAdOx1 nCoV-19) in healthy adults. For TCRbeta chain sequencing, PBMC samples from trial participants were taken at day 0 and at day 28 after the second dose. Cut back by 2 bases and 2 bases, the V and J ends lie 15 bases apart. Per the germline V gene (reference sequence), GTSNPN is the CDR1 and SVGIG is the CDR2. Including the terminal cysteine and phenylalanine, the CDR3 comprises 15 residues. Kept here is only the CDR3 DNA, which spans 45 bases and is read in frame from base 1.

The TCR sequence derives from an adult who received the AZD1222 COVID-19 vaccine. The chain couples TRBV30 to TRBJ1-1, with a weak D call of TRBD1 (5 bases match). This sample comprised peripheral blood, obtained 28 days after the second AZD1222 dose. The sequenced DNA: TGTGCCTGGAGTCCCGGGGGGGGATTAAACACTGAAGCTTTCTTT. This encodes CAWSPGGGLNTEAFF. The reference TRBV30 and TRBJ1-1 proteins fill in what lies around the CDR3, so the full variable domain reads SQTIHQWPATLVQPVGSPLSLECTVEGTSNPNLYWYRQAAGRGLQLLFYSVGIGQISSEVPQNLSASRPQDRQFILSSKKLLLSDSGFYLCAWSPGGGLNTEAFFGQGTRLTVV.